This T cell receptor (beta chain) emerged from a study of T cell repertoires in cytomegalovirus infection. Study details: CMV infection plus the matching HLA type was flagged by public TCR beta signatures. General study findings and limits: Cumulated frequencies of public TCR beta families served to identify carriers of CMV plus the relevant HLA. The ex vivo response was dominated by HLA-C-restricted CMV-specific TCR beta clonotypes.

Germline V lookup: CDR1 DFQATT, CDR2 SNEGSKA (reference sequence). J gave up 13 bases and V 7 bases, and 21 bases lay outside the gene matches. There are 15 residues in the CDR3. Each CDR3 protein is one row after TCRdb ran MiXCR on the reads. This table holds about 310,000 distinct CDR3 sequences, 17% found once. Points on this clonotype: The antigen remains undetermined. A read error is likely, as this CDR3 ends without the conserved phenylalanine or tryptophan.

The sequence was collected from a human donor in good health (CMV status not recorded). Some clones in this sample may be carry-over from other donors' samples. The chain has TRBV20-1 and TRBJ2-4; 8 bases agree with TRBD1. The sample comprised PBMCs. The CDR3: CSVLLGQGASGRQYS. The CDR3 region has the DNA TGCAGTGTCCTTTTGGGGCAGGGGGCGAGTGGCCGACAGTACTCC.